This TCR beta chain originates from a study of cytomegalovirus exposure and HLA in healthy donors. Study-level points and caveats: A later analysis linked a missense DCLRE1C variant to TCR beta V- and J-gene trimming. In vitro experiments confirmed that three CMV-associated chains were specific for CMV antigens.

Trimming removed 0 bases at V and 9 bases at J, with 18 bases between. The CDR3 spans 15 residues. Germline V gene sequence: CDR1 MNHEY, CDR2 SMNVEV (reference sequence). The PCR used 60 Vbeta and 13 Jbeta primers. Original methodology: In a later analysis, the count reached about 75 million unique TCR beta chains, with about 12 million shared. This table comes from immunoSEQ multiplex PCR, and its TCRdb copy is limited to in-frame clones, with some not included. D and trimming come from the DNA, and the V and J calls and clone size come from that table. The table records fewer than 200,000 clones, roughly 76% of them present only once. On this clone itself: Its antigen is not known.

This receptor was taken from a human donor in good health. The J gene is TRBJ2-7, the V gene TRBV27; the D gene is possibly TRBD1 (7 bases). Material for sequencing was PBMCs. This CDR3 reads CASSLSRDSVRGQYF. The CDR3 nucleotides read TGTGCCAGCAGTTTATCGCGGGACAGTGTTCGTGGGCAGTACTTC.